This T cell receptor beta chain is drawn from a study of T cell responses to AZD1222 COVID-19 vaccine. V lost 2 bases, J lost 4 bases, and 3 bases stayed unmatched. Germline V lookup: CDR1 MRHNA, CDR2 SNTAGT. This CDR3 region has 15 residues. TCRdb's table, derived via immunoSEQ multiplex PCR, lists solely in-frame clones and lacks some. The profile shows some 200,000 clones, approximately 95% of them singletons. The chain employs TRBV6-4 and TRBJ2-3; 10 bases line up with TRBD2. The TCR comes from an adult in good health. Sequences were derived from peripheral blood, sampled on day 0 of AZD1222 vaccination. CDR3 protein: CASSDSGGASDTQYF. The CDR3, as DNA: TGTGCCAGCAGTGACAGCGGGGGGGCATCAGATACGCAGTATTTT.